The 32 T cell receptor beta chains below were found in one sample sequenced in a study of beta chain features in type 1 diabetes (dated by TCRdb to 2017 to 2018). Overall study outcomes, separate from this receptor: A moderate but significant shortening of TCRB CDR3 length was observed in type 1 diabetes patients in all four CD4+ subsets.

These receptors' antigens are unknown. Library method: the immunoSEQ multiplex PCR assay. The entire isolated RNA was reverse transcribed using the High Capacity cDNA Reverse Transcription Kit, and thus expressed TCRB transcripts were sequenced. TCRdb took this table from immuneACCESS and kept in-frame rearrangements with V and J called. Such tables lack part of the clones; where checked against another copy, unresolved V genes explain under half of the gap, and the rest is unexplained. For this sample there are hundreds of thousands of clones; 11% to 15% appear just once. The biggest ten clones account for just under 0.04% of the sample. The specimen sequenced was naive CD4+ T cells from blood. According to the study, the label for this sample's cell subset or site signals: true naive CD4+ T cells. The receptors were gathered from a man aged 18 to 30 with type 1 diabetes.

This chain joins TRBV5-6 and TRBJ1-1; D is unresolved. Germline CDR1 is SGHDT and CDR2 is YYEEEE. The CDR3 has 12 amino acids. Between the trimmed V and J ends, which lost 0 bases and 11 bases, there was a span of 11 bases. This CDR3 reads CASSLEMGSAFF. The DNA for the CDR3 is TGTGCCAGCAGCTTGGAAATGGGAAGTGCTTTCTTT.

This chain connects TRBV29-1 to TRBJ1-2; 11 bases fit TRBD1. Trimming cost V 7 bases and J 1 base; bases outside gene matches: 2. Germline CDR1 reads SQVTM; CDR2 reads ANQGSEA. The CDR3 length is 13 residues. CDR3 in amino acids: CSAGTGGNYGYTF. Here the CDR3 DNA reads TGCAGCGCCGGGACAGGGGGTAACTATGGCTACACCTTC.

A few counts support this clone. The chain couples TRBV7-2 to TRBJ2-2; the match to TRBD1 covers 8 bases. J lost 7 bases, V lost 3 bases, and 4 bases had no gene match. In germline, CDR1 is SGHTA, CDR2 FQGNSA. This CDR3 contains 14 residues. The CDR3 here is CASSFQGANGELFF. The CDR3 region has the DNA TGTGCCAGCAGCTTCCAGGGGGCAAACGGGGAGCTGTTTTTT.

This clone showed up just a few times. The chain is built from TRBV7-9 and TRBJ1-5; a possible D gene is TRBD1 (5 bases). Germline V CDR1 and CDR2: SEHNR, FQNEAQ (reference sequence). V lost 2 bases and J 5 bases, leaving 16 bases between the germline ends. The CDR3 is made up of 16 amino acids. The CDR3 DNA follows: TGTGCCAGCAGCTTACACCGGGGCGACTGGGATCAGCCCCAGCATTTT. Its translation is CASSLHRGDWDQPQHF.

This clone has more than one count but fewer than ten. The chain has TRBV6-5 and TRBJ1-1, with D possibly TRBD1 on 6 matching bases. The V and J ends lost 0 bases and 1 base respectively, with 9 bases between them. Germline V lookup: CDR1 MNHEY, CDR2 SVGAGI. The CDR3 extends over 15 amino acids. DNA of the CDR3: TGTGCCAGCAGTTACTCGCTACAGGGGAACACTGAAGCTTTCTTT. Its protein is CASSYSLQGNTEAFF.

The chain couples TRBV7-2 to TRBJ1-2; TRBD1 matches at 9 bases. CDR3 size: 15 residues. Trimming took 5 bases from V and 8 from J; bases not matched to a gene: 12. Germline CDR1 is SGHTA and CDR2 is FQGNSA. This chain's CDR3 is CASSVHPGQGKGYTF. As DNA, the CDR3 is TGTGCCAGCAGCGTCCATCCGGGACAGGGAAAGGGCTACACCTTC.

The rearrangement links TRBV18 to TRBJ2-3, with 9 bases aligning to TRBD1. The V gene's germline CDR1 is KGHSH and CDR2 LQKENI. The CDR3 length is 18 residues. J gave up 7 bases and V 5 bases, and 19 bases lay outside the gene matches. DNA of the CDR3: TGTGCCAGCTCAGATGAACAGGGGGCGCGACTTGGCGGGAATACGCAGTATTTT. This sequence encodes CASSDEQGARLGGNTQYF.

The rearrangement joins TRBV9 to TRBJ2-1, with a tentative D call TRBD2 (6 bases). The V gene lost 0 bases and the J gene lost 5 bases, with 15 bases spanning the gap. CDR3 length: 16 amino acids. Germline loops: CDR1 SGDLS, CDR2 YYNGEE. CDR3 nucleotide sequence: TGTGCCAGCAGCGTAGTATGGGGGGAATTCCACAATGAGCAGTTCTTC. This sequence encodes CASSVVWGEFHNEQFF.

This clone appeared a few times. This chain connects TRBV9 to TRBJ2-7, with 7 bases matching TRBD1. This CDR3 spans 15 amino acids. Germline V CDR1 and CDR2: SGDLS, YYNGEE. V dropped 3 bases and J dropped 4; count of bases not matched to a gene: 10. The CDR3 is CASSADRDSIYEQYF. CDR3 DNA sequence: TGTGCCAGCAGCGCCGACAGGGATTCTATATACGAGCAGTACTTC. Based on the CDR3 plus reference TRBV9 and TRBJ2-7, the full variable domain is DSGVTQTPKHLITATGQRVTLRCSPRSGDLSVYWYQQSLDQGLQFLIQYYNGEERAKGNILERFSAQQFPDLHSELNLSSLELGDSALYFCASSADRDSIYEQYFGPGTRLTVT.

There are a few counts of this clone. The chain uses TRBV5-1 and TRBJ2-4; a weak D match, TRBD1 (5 bases). The CDR3 has 14 amino acids. Germline lookup yields CDR1 SGHRS and CDR2 YFSETQ. Deletions cut 3 bases from V and 6 bases from J, with 13 bases between. Here the CDR3 DNA reads TGCGCCAGCAGCTCCCCTGAAGGGGCAAACATTCAGTACTTC. Its translation is CASSSPEGANIQYF. The whole variable domain, filled in from reference TRBV5-1 and TRBJ2-4, reads KAGVTQTPRYLIKTRGQQVTLSCSPISGHRSVSWYQQTPGQGLQFLFEYFSETQRNKGNFPGRFSGRQFSNSRSEMNVSTLELGDSALYLCASSSPEGANIQYFGAGTRLSVL.

The V and J genes are TRBV2 and TRBJ2-2; maybe TRBD1 (5 bases). V shed 5 bases and J shed 1 base, with 8 bases lying between them. The CDR3 spans 14 residues. CDR1 and CDR2 from the germline V gene are SNHLY and FYNNEI. In DNA, the CDR3 is TGTGCCAGCAGTCGACAGATGAACACCGGGGAGCTGTTTTTT. Translating gives CASSRQMNTGELFF.

This clone turned up a few times. The genes are TRBV29-1 and TRBJ2-3, with 8 positions matching TRBD1. The CDR3 is 11 residues long. Germline trimming cut 8 bases from V and 6 bases from J; bases unmatched to any gene: 4. The germline gives CDR1 SQVTM, CDR2 ANQGSEA. CDR3 sequence (DNA): TGCAGCCTTGGACAGGGCGATACGCAGTATTTT. It yields the protein CSLGQGDTQYF.

The chain carries TRBV7-2 and TRBJ2-7, with 10 bases that match TRBD2. Trimming took 1 base from V and 4 from J; bases not matched to a gene: 7. This CDR3 contains 16 residues. Germline CDR1 reads SGHTA; CDR2 reads FQGNSA. CDR3 amino acids: CASSLGGASGGYEQYF. The CDR3 region has the DNA TGTGCCAGCAGCTTAGGTGGGGCTAGCGGGGGTTACGAGCAGTACTTC. The variable domain in full, with the rest retrieved from reference TRBV7-2 and TRBJ2-7, is GAGVSQSPSNKVTEKGKDVELRCDPISGHTALYWYRQSLGQGLEFLIYFQGNSAPDKSGLPSDRFSAERTGGSVSTLTIQRTQQEDSAVYLCASSLGGASGGYEQYFGPGTRLTVT.

This clone was observed a few times. CDR3 bases: TGTGCCAGCAGTCCCCGGACAGTCCGCACAGATACGCAGTATTTT. Residues: CASSPRTVRTDTQYF. The gene calls are TRBV27 and TRBJ2-3; D is possibly TRBD1 (6 bases). This CDR3 comprises 15 residues. The germline V gene encodes CDR1 MNHEY and CDR2 SMNVEV (reference sequence). V was cut by 5 bases and J by 1 base, with 13 bases left in between.

The chain is built from TRBV29-1 and TRBJ2-7; 7 bases match TRBD1. The CDR3 runs to 16 residues. Germline CDR1 reads SQVTM; CDR2 reads ANQGSEA. V lost 0 bases to trimming and J lost 3 bases; unmatched junction nucleotides: 11. Here the CDR3 DNA reads TGCAGCGTTGAAGAGAGGACAGGCACTAGACGCTACGAGCAGTACTTC. It specifies CSVEERTGTRRYEQYF.

In its sample, this clone was seen a few times. The CDR3 protein is CASSYSGTGEGSPLHF. In DNA form, the CDR3 reads TGTGCCAGCAGTTACTCCGGGACAGGGGAGGGATCACCCCTCCACTTT. J is TRBJ1-6 and V is TRBV6-5, with 10 bases that match TRBD1. There are 16 residues in the CDR3. Trimming at V came to 0 bases and at J to 10 bases, leaving 6 bases not matched to a gene. Germline assignment: CDR1 MNHEY and CDR2 SVGAGI.

This clone was seen more than once but under ten times. J is TRBJ1-1 and V is TRBV30; tentative D call: TRBD1 (6 bases). There are 11 residues in the CDR3. Germline CDR1 is GTSNPN and CDR2 is SVGIG (reference sequence). V lost 4 bases and J lost 6, with 9 bases in between. This chain's CDR3 is CAWNRAAEAFF. The CDR3 DNA reads as TGTGCCTGGAACAGGGCCGCTGAAGCTTTCTTT.

This chain joins TRBV6-6 and TRBJ2-2, with 7 nucleotides matching TRBD1. Germline V lookup: CDR1 MNHNY, CDR2 SVGAGI (reference sequence). The CDR3 has 14 residues. With 8 bases clipped from V and 7 bases from J, the junction kept 10 bases outside the gene matches. CDR3 in amino acids: CASGWTGGRGELFF. CDR3 bases: TGTGCCAGCGGGTGGACAGGCGGACGCGGGGAGCTGTTTTTT.

This clone was seen only a few times. The chain is built from TRBV5-4 and TRBJ1-1, with D possibly being TRBD1 (5 bases). The CDR3 has 15 residues. V was clipped by 4 bases and J by 2 bases, with 15 bases between them. Germline CDR1 and CDR2: SGHNT and YYREEE (reference sequence). The CDR3: CASSRETASNTEAFF. CDR3 coding DNA: TGTGCCAGCAGCCGTGAGACAGCCTCAAACACTGAAGCTTTCTTT.

This clone occurred a few times. J is TRBJ2-5 and V is TRBV7-2; D may be TRBD1 or TRBD2 (5 bases each). Trimming stripped 3 bases from V and 4 bases from J, with 15 bases between. The CDR3 is made up of 15 amino acids. Per the germline V gene, CDR1 is SGHTA and CDR2 is FQGNSA. CDR3: CASSFYWDAGETQYF. Here the CDR3 DNA reads TGTGCCAGCAGCTTTTATTGGGACGCAGGAGAGACCCAGTACTTC.

The chain employs TRBV29-1 and TRBJ2-6, with D uncertain. V was trimmed by 7 bases and J by 4 bases, leaving 8 bases between them. Germline values: CDR1 SQVTM, CDR2 ANQGSEA. The CDR3 consists of 12 residues. DNA for the CDR3: TGCAGCGCTAAGTCGGGGGCCAACGTCCTGACTTTC. Amino acids: CSAKSGANVLTF.

The gene calls are TRBV29-1 and TRBJ2-7; TRBD1 aligns across 8 bases. V lost 6 bases, J lost 4 bases, and 5 bases stayed unmatched. This CDR3 has 12 amino acids. Germline loops: CDR1 SQVTM, CDR2 ANQGSEA. CDR3 nucleotides: TGCAGCGTGACAGGGGCTCGTTACGAGCAGTACTTC. Translating it yields CSVTGARYEQYF.

This clone was seen more than once but under ten times. V usage is TRBV5-1 and J usage is TRBJ2-1, with unresolved D. Germline CDR1 SGHRS, CDR2 YFSETQ. CDR3 size: 11 residues. V lost 2 bases and J 6 bases, leaving 3 bases between the germline ends. CDR3 region: CASSFLNEQFF. In nucleotides, the CDR3 is TGCGCCAGCAGCTTCCTCAATGAGCAGTTCTTC.

This clone appeared a few times. This chain joins TRBV13 and TRBJ1-2; 7 nucleotides align to TRBD1. The germline V gene encodes CDR1 PRHDT and CDR2 FYEKMQ (reference sequence). This CDR3 contains 15 residues. Losses at the gene ends were 5 bases for V and 4 bases for J; bases not matched to a gene: 10. The CDR3 DNA is TGTGCCAGCAGCACCGACAGGGAATTTTTCTATGGCTACACCTTC. Translating gives CASSTDREFFYGYTF.

This clone was observed a handful of times. The chain couples TRBV4-1 to TRBJ2-1, with a weak D call TRBD2 (6 bases). Germline V gene sequence: CDR1 MGHRA, CDR2 YSYEKL. The V end was cut by 7 bases, the J end by 7 bases, with 23 bases between. The CDR3 has 16 amino acids. The CDR3 nucleotides read TGCGCCAGCACTCGAGCTAGCGACCAGGAGAGGAATGAGCAGTTCTTC. Encoded protein: CASTRASDQERNEQFF.

The V and J genes are TRBV25-1 and TRBJ2-2, with D hard to call. CDR1 is MGHDK, CDR2 SYGVNS, per germline. There are 16 residues in the CDR3. Trimming took 3 bases from V and 1 from J, leaving 12 bases between them. CDR3 bases: TGTGCCAGCAGTGATGCGGAACAACGGAACACCGGGGAGCTGTTTTTT. Encoded protein: CASSDAEQRNTGELFF.

This clone was seen a handful of times. The V gene is TRBV11-2, the J gene TRBJ2-3; D not certain. CDR1 SGHAT and CDR2 FQNNGV come from the germline V gene. The ends were cut back, 5 bases at V and 1 base at J, with 16 bases in the middle. The CDR3 extends over 16 amino acids. The CDR3 region is CASSLSDPKGTDTQYF. Here the CDR3 DNA reads TGTGCCAGCAGCCTCTCGGACCCTAAGGGCACAGATACGCAGTATTTT.

The rearrangement joins TRBV6-5 to TRBJ1-5; D is ambiguous. Germline CDR1 reads MNHEY; CDR2 reads SVGAGI. This CDR3 is built from 10 residues. Trimming removed 8 bases at V and 5 bases at J, with 4 bases between. CDR3 in DNA: TGTGCCAGCCAAGATCAGCCCCAGCATTTT. Its translation is CASQDQPQHF.

This clone was observed a few times. The J gene is TRBJ1-3, the V gene TRBV30; no clear D. Per germline, CDR1 GTSNPN and CDR2 SVGIG (reference sequence). The CDR3 length is 13 residues. V shed 4 bases and J shed 3 bases, with 10 bases lying between them. For the CDR3, the DNA is TGTGCCTGGACCCACCTTCTTGGAAACACCATATATTTT. This translates into CAWTHLLGNTIYF.

The chain joins TRBV7-9 to TRBJ2-3, with 11 bases aligning to TRBD2. The CDR3 covers 18 residues. V lost 5 bases, J lost 2 bases, and 12 bases stayed unmatched. CDR1 SEHNR and CDR2 FQNEAQ come from the germline V gene (reference sequence). CDR3 residues: CASSRSSGRPASTDTQYF. CDR3 bases: TGTGCCAGCAGCCGGTCTAGCGGGAGGCCCGCTTCCACAGATACGCAGTATTTT.

With respect to this clone: Other DNA sequences in this specimen translate into the identical CDR3. The chain has TRBV7-9 and TRBJ2-7, with TRBD1 identical over 12 bases. Germline values: CDR1 SEHNR, CDR2 FQNEAQ (reference sequence). Trimming took 4 bases from V and 4 from J; bases not matched to a gene: 5. This CDR3 is built from 15 residues. The CDR3 region is CASSSPGQGAYEQYF. The CDR3 DNA reads TGTGCCAGCAGCTCCCCGGGACAGGGGGCTTACGAGCAGTACTTC.

J is TRBJ1-3 and V is TRBV5-1; D is unresolved. Per the germline V gene, CDR1 is SGHRS and CDR2 is YFSETQ. This CDR3 has 15 residues. The V and J ends lost 0 bases and 0 bases respectively, with 7 bases between them. This chain's CDR3 is CASSLGSTSGNTIYF. The CDR3 DNA follows: TGCGCCAGCAGCTTGGGCTCGACCTCTGGAAACACCATATATTTT.